The 15 T cell receptor beta chains reported below all come from one sample, sequenced in a study of cytomegalovirus exposure and HLA in healthy donors. This PCR relied on a set of 60 Vbeta primers and 13 Jbeta primers. Using immunoSEQ multiplex PCR, the repertoire was profiled, and TCRdb retains in-frame clones only, with some absent. This table holds roughly 140,000 clones, about three fifths found once. What was sequenced was PBMCs. The receptors shown here come from a woman aged 25 to 39 in good health and CMV-seropositive.

This chain links TRBV5-8 with TRBJ2-5, with D perhaps matching TRBD1 (7 bases). The CDR3 is 15 residues long. The germline V gene encodes CDR1 SGHTS and CDR2 YDEGEE. V lost 4 bases and J lost 4, with 17 bases in between. Here the CDR3 DNA reads TGTGCCAGCAGCCGAGGGGGGTACAGGGGAGAGACCCAGTACTTC. Residues: CASSRGGYRGETQYF. Supplemented by reference TRBV5-8 and TRBJ2-5, the full variable domain reads EAGVTQSPTHLIKTRGQQATLRCSPISGHTSVYWYQQALGLGLQFLLWYDEGEERNRGNFPPRFSGRQFPNYSSELNVNALELEDSALYLCASSRGGYRGETQYFGPGTRLLVL.

The V call is TRBV13, the J call TRBJ2-2; 7 bases align to TRBD1. V lost 5 bases, J lost 5 bases, and 5 bases stayed unmatched. The CDR3 is 14 residues long. From germline, CDR1 is PRHDT and CDR2 FYEKMQ (reference sequence). The CDR3 DNA sequence: TGTGCCAGCAGCCTACAGGGGCCTACCGGGGAGCTGTTTTTT. Translating gives CASSLQGPTGELFF.

The chain couples TRBV9 to TRBJ2-5; 9 bases line up with TRBD1. This CDR3 is built from 14 residues. Germline V gene data show CDR1 as SGDLS and CDR2 as YYNGEE. Trimming cost V 3 bases and J 5 bases; bases outside gene matches: 5. As DNA, the CDR3 is TGTGCCAGCAGCGCCGGGACAGGGAGGGAGACCCAGTACTTC. Protein: CASSAGTGRETQYF.

J is TRBJ2-2 and V is TRBV25-1; 10 bases agree with TRBD2. In germline, CDR1 is MGHDK, CDR2 SYGVNS. With V trimmed by 4 bases and J by 6 bases, 2 bases remained unmatched. CDR3 length: 14 amino acids. CDR3 sequence: CASSVAGGPGELFF. The CDR3 DNA sequence: TGTGCCAGCAGTGTAGCGGGAGGCCCCGGGGAGCTGTTTTTT.

The V and J genes are TRBV7-6 and TRBJ2-1, with D tentatively TRBD1 (6 bases). The CDR3 runs to 15 residues. Germline CDR1 reads SGHVS; CDR2 reads FNYEAQ. V dropped 1 base and J dropped 8 bases, with 15 bases sitting between them. The CDR3 sequence is CASSLVWGQGHEQFF. CDR3 bases: TGTGCCAGCAGCTTAGTGTGGGGGCAGGGCCATGAGCAGTTCTTC. The variable domain in full, completed from reference TRBV7-6 and TRBJ2-1, reads GAGVSQSPRYKVTKRGQDVALRCDPISGHVSLYWYRQALGQGPEFLTYFNYEAQQDKSGLPNDRFSAERPEGSISTLTIQRTEQRDSAMYRCASSLVWGQGHEQFFGPGTRLTVL.

This clone was counted a few times. This chain connects TRBV4-1 to TRBJ1-1; 7 bases align to TRBD1. This CDR3 is 16 amino acids long. The trim removed 4 bases at V and 4 bases at J, leaving 12 bases unmatched. CDR1 MGHRA and CDR2 YSYEKL come from the germline V gene. The CDR3 DNA is TGCGCCAGCAGCCCCACGATAAGACAGGGCGGCACTGAAGCTTTCTTT. Its translation: CASSPTIRQGGTEAFF.

The CDR3 DNA reads TGTGCCAGCAGCGTAGCTAGGATCGGGGGTATCGAGACCCAGTACTTC. It translates to CASSVARIGGIETQYF. The chain links TRBV9 to TRBJ2-5; tentative D call: TRBD2 (6 bases). Germline loops: CDR1 SGDLS, CDR2 YYNGEE. The V end was cut by 0 bases, the J end by 5 bases, with 17 bases between. The CDR3 loop spans 16 amino acids.

The rearrangement links TRBV30 to TRBJ2-5, with a possible D match to TRBD2 (7 bases). The J call could be wrong; TRBJ2-7 is a better fit for the DNA end. Germline V CDR1 and CDR2: GTSNPN, SVGIG (reference sequence). This CDR3 is built from 14 residues. CDR3 sequence: CAWRSYGGPHEQYF. The CDR3 DNA is TGTGCCTGGAGATCCTACGGGGGGCCACACGAGCAGTACTTC.

This rearrangement joins TRBV5-6 to TRBJ1-1; 7 nucleotides align to TRBD1. V lost 6 bases and J lost 3; bases outside the gene matches: 11. Germline V gives CDR1 SGHDT, CDR2 YYEEEE. The CDR3 has 15 amino acids. The CDR3 reads CASTITGVWDTEAFF. The CDR3 nucleotides read TGTGCCAGCACCATTACAGGGGTCTGGGACACTGAAGCTTTCTTT.

V usage is TRBV7-6 and J usage is TRBJ1-1, with 7 positions matching TRBD1. Germline assignment: CDR1 SGHVS and CDR2 FNYEAQ. Unmatched junction bases numbered 12, after V lost 5 bases and J lost 3 bases. The CDR3 runs to 16 residues. The chain's CDR3 is CASSHMLKDRHTEAFF. DNA for the CDR3: TGTGCCAGCAGCCATATGCTAAAGGACAGGCACACTGAAGCTTTCTTT. Using reference TRBV7-6 and TRBJ1-1 for the parts outside the CDR3, the full variable domain is GAGVSQSPRYKVTKRGQDVALRCDPISGHVSLYWYRQALGQGPEFLTYFNYEAQQDKSGLPNDRFSAERPEGSISTLTIQRTEQRDSAMYRCASSHMLKDRHTEAFFGQGTRLTVV.

The gene calls are TRBV28 and TRBJ2-3, with 7 bases aligning to TRBD2. V lost 6 bases to trimming and J lost 2 bases; unmatched junction nucleotides: 5. CDR3 length equals 14 residues. Germline loops: CDR1 MDHEN, CDR2 SYDVKM. The CDR3 loop reads CASSLGGITDTQYF. CDR3 DNA sequence: TGTGCCAGCAGCCTGGGGGGGATCACAGATACGCAGTATTTT.

The chain joins TRBV19 to TRBJ1-5; 7 bases agree with TRBD1. The germline V gene has CDR1 LNHDA and CDR2 SQIVND (reference sequence). The J segment lost 1 base and the V segment lost 7 bases, leaving 7 bases of the junction unmatched. CDR3 length equals 15 residues. CDR3 protein: CASTQTGTSNQPQHF. CDR3 nucleotides: TGTGCCAGTACTCAGACAGGGACAAGCAATCAGCCCCAGCATTTT.

The J gene is TRBJ2-7, the V gene TRBV7-9; the D gene is possibly TRBD2 (5 bases). Trimming left V 3 bases short and J 1 base short, with 10 bases between. The CDR3 is 14 amino acids. From germline, CDR1 is SEHNR and CDR2 FQNEAQ (reference sequence). In DNA, the CDR3 is TGTGCCAGCAGCTTTGGAGGAAAATCCTACGAGCAGTACTTC. It translates to CASSFGGKSYEQYF.

The sample holds a few counts of this clone. The chain joins TRBV6-1 to TRBJ2-3; D possibly corresponds to TRBD2 (5 bases). V was cut by 2 bases and J by 11 bases, with 11 bases left in between. This CDR3 spans 12 amino acids. The germline V gene has CDR1 MNHNS and CDR2 SASEGT. This CDR3 is CASSEWRLEQYF. The CDR3 nucleotides are TGTGCCAGCAGTGAATGGAGGCTAGAGCAGTATTTT.

This clone was detected a few times. The chain has TRBV9 and TRBJ2-5; tentative D call: TRBD1 (5 bases). With 0 bases removed from V and 3 bases from J, the gap between germline ends came to 12 bases. The CDR3 spans 15 residues. Germline CDR1 is SGDLS and CDR2 is YYNGEE. The CDR3 DNA is TGTGCCAGCAGCGTAGGTTCAGGGCCCAAAGAGACCCAGTACTTC. Protein product: CASSVGSGPKETQYF.